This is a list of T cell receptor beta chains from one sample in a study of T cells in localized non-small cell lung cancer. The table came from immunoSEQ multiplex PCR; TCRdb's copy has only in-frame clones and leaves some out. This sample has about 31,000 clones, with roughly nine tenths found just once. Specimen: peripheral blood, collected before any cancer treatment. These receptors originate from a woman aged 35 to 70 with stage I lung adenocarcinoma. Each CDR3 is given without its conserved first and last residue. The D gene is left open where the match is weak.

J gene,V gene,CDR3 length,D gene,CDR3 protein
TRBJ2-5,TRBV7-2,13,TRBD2,ASSFQRGGRETQY
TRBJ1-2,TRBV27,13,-,ASSSLGAANYGYT
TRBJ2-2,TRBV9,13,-,ASSVAGSNTGELF
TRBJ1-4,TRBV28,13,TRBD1,ASSSPGQGNEKLF
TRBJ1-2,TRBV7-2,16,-,ASSLAGGRFSRGYGYT
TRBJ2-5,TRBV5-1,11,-,ASSTLLRETQY
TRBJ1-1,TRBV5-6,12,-,ASSSGLMNTEAF
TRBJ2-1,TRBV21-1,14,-,ASSARWSLKYNEQF
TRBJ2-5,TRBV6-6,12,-,ASSYSGRQETQY
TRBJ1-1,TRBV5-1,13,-,ASSLDRPGVTEAF
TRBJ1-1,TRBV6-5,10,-,ASTSSGLEAF
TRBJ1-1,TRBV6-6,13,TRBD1,ASSPPPGQGTEAF